Shown below are 26 T cell receptor beta chains from a single sample sequenced in a study of blood T cell repertoires in COVID-19. Method: immunoSEQ multiplex PCR; TCRdb's copy keeps in-frame clones and lacks some. The data show fewer than 300,000 clones, with approximately 84% seen just once and 11% held by the top ten. The specimen sequenced was peripheral blood. These receptors were taken from a man over 45 with COVID-19, enrolled during active disease.

The chain uses TRBV20-1 and TRBJ2-1; D remains unclear. CDR3 length equals 9 residues. V was pared by 5 bases and J by 7 bases, with 3 bases between. In germline, CDR1 is DFQATT, CDR2 SNEGSKA (reference sequence). This CDR3 is CSAYNEQFF. In nucleotides, the CDR3 is TGCAGTGCTTATAATGAGCAGTTCTTC.

DNA of the CDR3: TGCGCCAGCAGCCCGGTGGAGGGCGGGAATGAGCAGTTCTTC. Protein product: CASSPVEGGNEQFF. The chain combines TRBV10-2 with TRBJ2-1; D possibly corresponds to TRBD2 (6 bases). Trimming removed 6 bases at V and 7 bases at J, with 16 bases between. CDR1 is WSHSY and CDR2 is SAAADI in the germline V gene. CDR3 length equals 14 residues.

The chain uses TRBV4-2 and TRBJ2-5; possible D gene TRBD2, 5 bases. Germline V gene lookup returns CDR1 LGHNA and CDR2 YNFKEQ. CDR3 length: 18 residues. V gave up 1 base and J gave up 5 bases, with 23 bases separating them. The CDR3 DNA sequence: TGTGCCAGCAGCCAAGCTGATTTTCGGGAAGGGCCGCGGGAGACCCAGTACTTC. It translates to CASSQADFREGPRETQYF.

V is TRBV6-1 and J is TRBJ2-5; 11 bases are a match to TRBD2. After removal of 2 bases from V and 6 bases from J, the junction contained 11 bases not matched to a gene. The length of the CDR3 is 17 residues. Germline CDR1 reads MNHNS; CDR2 reads SASEGT. The CDR3 is CASSEYKGLAERKTQYF. The CDR3 DNA follows: TGTGCCAGCAGTGAATATAAGGGACTAGCGGAACGGAAGACCCAGTACTTC.

A word on this clone: The sample contains more than one DNA sequence encoding this CDR3. The V call is TRBV28, the J call TRBJ1-2; D unresolved. Germline V gives CDR1 MDHEN, CDR2 SYDVKM. CDR3 length equals 11 residues. Trimming removed 6 bases at V and 4 bases at J, with 6 bases between. The CDR3 loop is CASSLSYGYTF. CDR3 nucleotide sequence: TGTGCCAGCAGCCTATCCTATGGCTACACCTTC.

V is TRBV5-3 and J is TRBJ2-1, with D possibly TRBD2 on 7 matching bases. TRBV5-3 is filed as an ORF, its function uncertain. V lost 6 bases and J 15 bases, leaving 19 bases between the germline ends. The CDR3 spans 12 residues. The CDR3 DNA reads TGTGCCAGAATCGCGGGGGCAGCCAGTGCGTTCTTC. Its protein product is CARIAGAASAFF.

This chain links TRBV6-5 with TRBJ2-7; 8 nucleotides match TRBD1. In germline, CDR1 is MNHEY, CDR2 SVGAGI. Losses at the gene ends were 8 bases for V and 4 bases for J; bases not matched to a gene: 10. The CDR3 totals 14 residues. The CDR3 loop reads CASFLRDRQYEQYF. In DNA, the CDR3 is TGTGCCAGCTTCCTCCGGGACAGGCAATACGAGCAGTACTTC.

The chain combines TRBV7-2 with TRBJ2-5, with a weak D call TRBD1 (6 bases). The CDR3 runs to 13 residues. Trimming pared 3 bases from V and 3 bases from J, leaving 8 bases between. The germline V gene encodes CDR1 SGHTA and CDR2 FQGNSA. The CDR3 reads CASSLNREETQYF. Written as DNA, the CDR3 is TGTGCCAGCAGCTTGAACAGGGAAGAGACCCAGTACTTC.

The chain uses TRBV5-1 and TRBJ2-1; TRBD2 matches at 7 bases. Germline CDR1 SGHRS, CDR2 YFSETQ. V shed 2 bases and J 2 bases; nucleotides not matched to a gene: 4. This CDR3 is 15 amino acids long. DNA of the CDR3: TGCGCCAGCAGCTTAAAGCGGGGAACCTACAATGAGCAGTTCTTC. Translation gives CASSLKRGTYNEQFF.

This clone was observed a handful of times. The chain couples TRBV2 to TRBJ1-5, with 9 bases that match TRBD1. J lost 0 bases, V lost 5 bases, and 8 bases had no gene match. CDR1 SNHLY and CDR2 FYNNEI come from the germline V gene. This CDR3 spans 17 amino acids. The CDR3 loop is CASSQGGQGYSNQPQHF. In DNA, the CDR3 is TGTGCCAGCAGTCAAGGGGGACAGGGTTATAGCAATCAGCCCCAGCATTTT.

This clone was seen once. This chain joins TRBV27 and TRBJ1-5, with D perhaps matching TRBD1 (6 bases). The V end was cut by 3 bases, the J end by 2 bases, with 14 bases between. The CDR3 is 16 amino acids. CDR1 and CDR2 (germline): MNHEY, SMNVEV (reference sequence). CDR3 amino acids: CASSLVWTARNQPQHF. For the CDR3, the DNA is TGTGCCAGCAGTTTGGTTTGGACAGCACGCAATCAGCCCCAGCATTTT.

The chain recombines TRBV5-1 with TRBJ2-2; 10 positions agree with TRBD2. The germline V gene encodes CDR1 SGHRS and CDR2 YFSETQ. Trimming removed 9 bases from V and 0 bases from J; junction bases left unmatched: 8. The CDR3 runs to 16 residues. This chain's CDR3 is CATKSGLAANTGELFF. The CDR3 nucleotides read TGCGCCACCAAATCCGGACTAGCGGCGAACACCGGGGAGCTGTTTTTT.

The CDR3 DNA reads TGTGCCATCAGTGCCGGGACAGGGGTCTACGAGCAGTACTTC. Residues: CAISAGTGVYEQYF. V gene TRBV10-3 combines with J gene TRBJ2-7, with TRBD1 identical over 10 bases. Losses at the gene ends were 4 bases for V and 3 bases for J; bases not matched to a gene: 3. The CDR3 is made up of 14 amino acids. Germline V gene sequence: CDR1 ENHRY, CDR2 SYGVKD.

This chain uses TRBV18 with TRBJ1-1; no firm D call. This CDR3 contains 13 residues. Looked up from germline, CDR1 is KGHSH and CDR2 is LQKENI. Trimming removed 3 bases at V and 3 bases at J, with 8 bases between. The CDR3 coding sequence is TGTGCCAGCTCACCGGACTGGGACACTGAAGCTTTCTTT. Its translation: CASSPDWDTEAFF.

This sequence joins TRBV18 and TRBJ2-1; TRBD1 matches 10 bases. This CDR3 contains 19 residues. After removal of 1 base from V and 1 base from J, the junction contained 10 bases not matched to a gene. The germline gives CDR1 KGHSH, CDR2 LQKENI. CDR3 residues: CASSPLGPDRGLSYNEQFF. Here the CDR3 DNA reads TGTGCCAGCTCACCACTAGGCCCGGACAGGGGGTTATCCTACAATGAGCAGTTCTTC.

The V and J genes are TRBV28 and TRBJ2-3, with 14 bases that match TRBD2. The V gene's germline CDR1 is MDHEN and CDR2 SYDVKM. This CDR3 has 15 residues. J lost 6 bases, V lost 6 bases, and 5 bases had no gene match. DNA of the CDR3: TGTGCCAGCAGGACTAGCGGGGGGGGTTTGGATACGCAGTATTTT. Protein: CASRTSGGGLDTQYF.

This clone was observed a handful of times. The rearrangement links TRBV20-1 to TRBJ2-7, with TRBD2 matching 13 bases. The trim removed 3 bases at V and 2 bases at J, leaving 4 bases unmatched. Germline CDR1 and CDR2: DFQATT and SNEGSKA (reference sequence). This CDR3 region has 15 residues. For the CDR3, the DNA is TGCAGTGCTAGTGGACTAGCGGGGGTTACCTACGAGCAGTACTTC. Its protein is CSASGLAGVTYEQYF.

J is TRBJ1-4 and V is TRBV4-1; D not resolved. Germline values: CDR1 MGHRA, CDR2 YSYEKL. This CDR3 contains 17 residues. V was shortened by 0 bases and J by 11 bases, with 22 bases between the two germline ends. CDR3 sequence reads: CASSQDLRVRAERKLFF. DNA for the CDR3: TGCGCCAGCAGCCAAGATCTGAGGGTGAGGGCAGAACGGAAACTGTTTTTT.

V gene TRBV5-4 combines with J gene TRBJ2-3; 9 bases line up with TRBD1. CDR3 length equals 13 residues. Per the germline V gene, CDR1 is SGHNT and CDR2 is YYREEE (reference sequence). J was trimmed by 4 bases and V by 5 bases; bases with no gene match: 2. CDR3 protein: CASSRQGADTQYF. CDR3 DNA sequence: TGTGCCAGCAGTCGACAGGGGGCAGATACGCAGTATTTT. Full variable domain (missing parts from reference TRBV5-4 and TRBJ2-3): ETGVTQSPTHLIKTRGQQVTLRCSSQSGHNTVSWYQQALGQGPQFIFQYYREEENGRGNFPPRFSGLQFPNYSSELNVNALELDDSALYLCASSRQGADTQYFGPGTRLTVL.

The gene calls are TRBV14 and TRBJ2-7, with a possible D match to TRBD1 (5 bases). CDR3 length: 15 amino acids. From germline, CDR1 is SGHDN and CDR2 FVKESK. V dropped 2 bases and J dropped 1 base, with 12 bases sitting between them. CDR3 sequence (DNA): TGTGCCAGCAGCCAAACTAACAGGTTGTCCTACGAGCAGTACTTC. This encodes CASSQTNRLSYEQYF.

The rearrangement joins TRBV28 to TRBJ1-4; TRBD1 might be the D (6 bases). The CDR3 has 16 residues. V gave up 4 bases and J gave up 0 bases, with 12 bases separating them. Germline V gene data show CDR1 as MDHEN and CDR2 as SYDVKM. Here the CDR3 DNA reads TGTGCCAGCAGTTCAGGGGCCCTAGCAACTAATGAAAAACTGTTTTTT. As protein: CASSSGALATNEKLFF. Full variable domain (remainder filled in from reference TRBV28 and TRBJ1-4): DVKVTQSSRYLVKRTGEKVFLECVQDMDHENMFWYRQDPGLGLRLIYFSYDVKMKEKGDIPEGYSVSREKKERFSLILESASTNQTSMYLCASSSGALATNEKLFFGSGTQLSVL.

The rearrangement uses TRBV3-1 (or the pseudogene TRBV3-2) and TRBJ2-1, with 7 bases aligning to TRBD2. V shed 1 base, J shed 10 bases, and the junction held 10 bases outside the gene matches. Per the germline V gene, CDR1 is LGHDT and CDR2 is YNNKEL (reference sequence). The CDR3 contains 15 residues. In nucleotides, the CDR3 is TGTGCCAGCAGCCAAGGATGGGAGGGGCACTCGGAGCAGTTCTTC. The encoded protein is CASSQGWEGHSEQFF.

The gene calls are TRBV19 and TRBJ1-5; perhaps TRBD1 as D (5 bases). The CDR3 extends over 19 amino acids. V was shortened by 3 bases and J by 4 bases, with 25 bases between the two germline ends. Per the germline V gene, CDR1 is LNHDA and CDR2 is SQIVND (reference sequence). DNA of the CDR3: TGTGCCAGTAGTATGGGGCTGGGGCCCGCGCACCAAAAAAATCAGCCCCAGCATTTT. As protein: CASSMGLGPAHQKNQPQHF.

The chain uses TRBV20-1 and TRBJ2-1; 12 nucleotides agree with TRBD2. V was clipped by 3 bases and J by 7 bases; unmatched bases: 10. The length of the CDR3 is 16 residues. Germline CDR1 and CDR2: DFQATT and SNEGSKA (reference sequence). The CDR3 protein is CSASNRGLAGMNEQFF. The CDR3 DNA reads TGCAGTGCTAGTAATCGGGGACTAGCGGGTATGAATGAGCAGTTCTTC.

The genes are TRBV6-2 or TRBV6-3 and TRBJ1-2; TRBD1 might be the D (5 bases). V lost 2 bases and J 8 bases, leaving 18 bases between the germline ends. The CDR3 sequence is 15 residues long. CDR1 and CDR2 (germline): MNHEY, SVGEGT. CDR3 nucleotide sequence: TGTGCCAGCAGTTACGCCAACAGGAGCCCTAGAGGCTACACCTTC. As protein: CASSYANRSPRGYTF.

This clone has just a few counts. The chain uses TRBV6-2 or TRBV6-3 and TRBJ2-1; TRBD2 matches at 8 bases. The V gene end was trimmed by 0 bases and the J gene end by 5 bases; junction bases not matched to a gene: 9. This CDR3 region has 17 residues. CDR1 MNHEY and CDR2 SVGEGT come from the germline V gene. CDR3 coding DNA: TGTGCCAGCAGTTACTCGAAGACGGGGGGGCGGGACAATGAGCAGTTCTTC. Encoded protein: CASSYSKTGGRDNEQFF.